Following are 22 T cell receptor beta chains from one sample sequenced in a study of shared clonotypes between healthy human individuals. Clones were read by immunoSEQ multiplex PCR, and TCRdb kept only the in-frame ones, dropping some. This sample has approximately 1.9 million clones; over 85% occur once, and the top ten carry approximately 1.7%. Naive CD8 cells comprised CD45RO-negative, CCR7-positively selected cells, excluding terminally differentiated effector memory CD45RA+ cells. Material for sequencing was naive CD8+ T cells from PBMCs. All receptors derive from a man aged 18 to 29 in good health. Some clones in this sample may be carry-over from other donors' samples.

Of note for this clone: This sample also contains other DNA sequences that code for the same CDR3. The chain couples TRBV5-1 to TRBJ2-1; TRBD1 matches 7 bases. Trimming cost V 4 bases and J 0 bases; bases outside gene matches: 4. Looked up from germline, CDR1 is SGHRS and CDR2 is YFSETQ. This CDR3 region has 15 residues. The CDR3 loop reads CASSLRQGSYNEQFF. The DNA for the CDR3 is TGCGCCAGCAGCCTCCGACAGGGCTCCTACAATGAGCAGTTCTTC.

The CDR3 sequence: CASSLSGAGNTIYF. The CDR3 nucleotides are TGTGCCAGCAGCTTGTCAGGGGCTGGAAACACCATATATTTT. This sequence joins TRBV7-8 and TRBJ1-3; D may be TRBD1 (6 bases). The V end lost 3 bases, the J end lost 2 bases, and 8 bases lay between the germline ends. Germline values: CDR1 SGHVS, CDR2 FQNEAQ. This CDR3 contains 14 residues.

This chain uses TRBV6-6 with TRBJ2-7; possibly TRBD1 for D (5 bases). Germline loops: CDR1 MNHNY, CDR2 SVGAGI (reference sequence). This CDR3 has 13 amino acids. The V end lost 4 bases, the J end lost 4 bases, and 11 bases lay between the germline ends. CDR3 in DNA: TGTGCCAGCAGTTGGGAACAGGCGTACGAGCAGTACTTC. Encoded protein: CASSWEQAYEQYF.

This chain uses TRBV9 with TRBJ1-1; a weak D match, TRBD1 (5 bases). This CDR3 region has 14 residues. V dropped 4 bases and J dropped 5 bases, with 15 bases sitting between them. CDR1 is SGDLS and CDR2 is YYNGEE in the germline V gene. The CDR3 spells CASSPMGVGTEAFF. Written as DNA, the CDR3 is TGTGCCAGCAGCCCAATGGGGGTAGGAACTGAAGCTTTCTTT.

This sequence joins TRBV7-9 and TRBJ1-2, with TRBD1 identical over 10 bases. Germline assignment: CDR1 SEHNR and CDR2 FQNEAQ (reference sequence). This CDR3 is built from 17 residues. The V and J ends lost 4 bases and 3 bases, in that order; junction bases with no gene match: 11. CDR3 in DNA: TGTGCCAGCAGCTCTCCCGGGACAGGGGCTACACACTATGGCTACACCTTC. It translates to CASSSPGTGATHYGYTF.

The rearrangement uses TRBV11-2 and TRBJ2-1; tentatively, D is TRBD2 (6 bases). The CDR3 is made up of 16 amino acids. Germline lookup yields CDR1 SGHAT and CDR2 FQNNGV. Trimming removed 4 bases from V and 4 bases from J, with 17 bases in between. CDR3 in amino acids: CASSSAVGGNYNEQFF. In DNA form, the CDR3 reads TGTGCCAGCAGCTCCGCCGTGGGCGGGAATTACAATGAGCAGTTCTTC.

About this clone: The identical CDR3 is also encoded by other nucleotide sequences in the sample. Here the CDR3 DNA reads TGTGCCAGCAGCTTACGTGGAAACACCATATATTTT. Translated, it gives CASSLRGNTIYF. The chain recombines TRBV13 with TRBJ1-3; D unclear. The CDR3 runs 12 residues. Germline V lookup: CDR1 PRHDT, CDR2 FYEKMQ (reference sequence). The germline V and J ends were trimmed by 2 bases and 3 bases, with 2 bases remaining between them.

The chain links TRBV5-6 to TRBJ1-1; D possibly corresponds to TRBD1 (6 bases). Germline loops: CDR1 SGHDT, CDR2 YYEEEE. V was shortened by 3 bases and J by 0 bases, with 9 bases between the two germline ends. The CDR3 length is 14 residues. The CDR3: CASSYGTLNTEAFF. As DNA, the CDR3 is TGTGCCAGCAGCTATGGGACACTGAACACTGAAGCTTTCTTT.

The chain has TRBV9 and TRBJ2-7; 7 nucleotides line up with TRBD1. Germline CDR1 is SGDLS and CDR2 is YYNGEE. The CDR3 contains 16 residues. The J segment lost 6 bases and the V segment lost 0 bases, leaving 12 bases of the junction unmatched. This chain's CDR3 is CASSVGGQAAPAEQYF. CDR3 coding DNA: TGTGCCAGCAGCGTAGGAGGACAGGCCGCTCCCGCCGAGCAGTACTTC.

V usage is TRBV2 and J usage is TRBJ1-5, with D tentatively TRBD1 (5 bases). The CDR3 extends over 15 amino acids. Germline-derived CDR1 and CDR2 are SNHLY and FYNNEI. The V gene lost 6 bases and the J gene lost 1 base, with 13 bases spanning the gap. In nucleotides, the CDR3 is TGTGCCAGCAGCGACCCGGGACCAAGCAATCAGCCCCAGCATTTT. Protein: CASSDPGPSNQPQHF.

V and J are TRBV10-3 and TRBJ1-3; the D is unclear. Trimming cost V 3 bases and J 6 bases, with 6 bases left between them. CDR3 length: 12 amino acids. The V gene's germline CDR1 is ENHRY and CDR2 SYGVKD. The CDR3 DNA sequence: TGTGCCATCAGTGACTCATCAAACACCATATATTTT. The encoded protein is CAISDSSNTIYF.

This chain connects TRBV29-1 to TRBJ1-3, with 7 positions matching TRBD1. The CDR3 runs to 12 residues. Per the germline V gene, CDR1 is SQVTM and CDR2 is ANQGSEA. After removal of 6 bases from V and 5 bases from J, the junction contained 4 bases not matched to a gene. CDR3 nucleotide sequence: TGCAGCGTGTGGACAGGAAGAAACACCATATATTTT. Protein product: CSVWTGRNTIYF.

The V gene is TRBV28, the J gene TRBJ2-4; 8 positions agree with TRBD1. This CDR3 has 13 amino acids. J was trimmed by 9 bases and V by 6 bases; bases with no gene match: 7. Germline CDR1 is MDHEN and CDR2 is SYDVKM. The DNA for the CDR3 is TGTGCCAGCAGGCATACAGGGGGTGTCATTCAGTACTTC. It codes for CASRHTGGVIQYF.

The V and J genes are TRBV7-9 and TRBJ2-2; D is perhaps TRBD1 or TRBD2 (5 bases each). The V and J ends lost 5 bases and 3 bases respectively, with 10 bases between them. This CDR3 comprises 14 residues. CDR1 and CDR2 (germline): SEHNR, FQNEAQ (reference sequence). The CDR3 loop is CASSVGRYTGELFF. CDR3 DNA sequence: TGTGCCAGCAGCGTGGGACGGTACACCGGGGAGCTGTTTTTT.

The chain uses TRBV19 and TRBJ2-3; 12 bases agree with TRBD2. J gave up 2 bases and V 6 bases, and 15 bases lay outside the gene matches. This CDR3 has 19 amino acids. Germline values: CDR1 LNHDA, CDR2 SQIVND (reference sequence). The DNA for the CDR3 is TGTGCCAGTAGACCGGGACTAGCGGGCCTAACCACCACCACAGATACGCAGTATTTT. Protein sequence: CASRPGLAGLTTTTDTQYF.

This chain connects TRBV7-6 to TRBJ1-1; the match to TRBD1 covers 7 bases. CDR1 SGHVS and CDR2 FNYEAQ come from the germline V gene. Trimming removed 5 bases from V and 1 base from J; junction bases left unmatched: 13. The CDR3 consists of 17 residues. The CDR3 here is CASSPAPRQGSNTEAFF. DNA of the CDR3: TGTGCCAGCAGCCCCGCCCCTAGACAGGGTTCGAACACTGAAGCTTTCTTT.

This chain links TRBV5-8 with TRBJ1-4; D is possibly TRBD1 (5 bases). Germline lookup yields CDR1 SGHTS and CDR2 YDEGEE. This CDR3 has 14 amino acids. V lost 1 base and J 16 bases, leaving 20 bases between the germline ends. In nucleotides, the CDR3 is TGTGCCAGCAGCTTGTGGGACCACCGGGGAAATTCGTTTTTT. It yields the protein CASSLWDHRGNSFF.

The genes are TRBV5-6 and TRBJ2-7; unclear D gene. The length of the CDR3 is 13 residues. Between the trimmed V and J ends, which lost 4 bases and 2 bases, there was a span of 10 bases. Germline lookup yields CDR1 SGHDT and CDR2 YYEEEE. DNA of the CDR3: TGTGCCAGCAGCCCATTTTCCCCCTACGAGCAGTACTTC. It codes for CASSPFSPYEQYF.

J is TRBJ2-2 and V is TRBV27; D is possibly TRBD1 or TRBD2 (6 bases each). Germline values: CDR1 MNHEY, CDR2 SMNVEV (reference sequence). V was pared by 6 bases and J by 5 bases, with 22 bases between. There are 17 residues in the CDR3. The CDR3 coding sequence is TGTGCCAGCAGAGTCCCCCGGGGGCGGAACCGGACCGGGGAGCTGTTTTTT. Translation gives CASRVPRGRNRTGELFF.

The chain employs TRBV7-9 and TRBJ1-1; D is possibly TRBD1 (5 bases). Trimming stripped 5 bases from V and 10 bases from J, with 17 bases between. The CDR3 is 13 amino acids. Germline values: CDR1 SEHNR, CDR2 FQNEAQ (reference sequence). CDR3 loop: CASSPSGGDGAFF. The DNA for the CDR3 is TGTGCCAGCAGCCCATCGGGCGGGGACGGAGCTTTCTTT.

The chain employs TRBV19 and TRBJ2-1, with 7 bases that match TRBD2. Trimming cost V 7 bases and J 10 bases; bases outside gene matches: 10. The germline gives CDR1 LNHDA, CDR2 SQIVND (reference sequence). This CDR3 has 13 amino acids. For the CDR3, the DNA is TGTGCCAGTACCCCCGGACTAGGACTCGAGCAGTTCTTC. Translating it yields CASTPGLGLEQFF.

The V call is TRBV28, the J call TRBJ2-3; 10 bases align to TRBD2. The CDR3 has 17 amino acids. Germline CDR1 reads MDHEN; CDR2 reads SYDVKM. Trimming cost V 2 bases and J 4 bases; bases outside gene matches: 9. In DNA, the CDR3 is TGTGCCAGCAGTTTAACGCTAGCGGGAGTCGGGGCAGATACGCAGTATTTT. It is translated as CASSLTLAGVGADTQYF.